Each of the 30 T cell receptor beta chains below was sequenced from the same sample in a study of blood T cell repertoires in COVID-19. The table came from immunoSEQ multiplex PCR; TCRdb's copy has only in-frame clones and leaves some out. The sample has about 320,000 clones, around 83% seen once. Sequenced input: peripheral blood. The receptors were sampled from a woman between 45 and 65 years old with acute or convalescent COVID-19.

J is TRBJ1-1 and V is TRBV4-1; no reliable D call. The CDR3 extends over 14 amino acids. V lost 6 bases to trimming and J lost 0 bases, with 11 bases between them. The germline gives CDR1 MGHRA, CDR2 YSYEKL. CDR3 region: CASSARELNTEAFF. The CDR3 DNA sequence: TGCGCCAGCAGTGCTCGTGAGTTGAACACTGAAGCTTTCTTT.

Notes on this clone: This same CDR3 is encoded by further DNA sequences in the sample. J is TRBJ1-5 and V is TRBV19; 7 nucleotides match TRBD1. CDR1 is LNHDA and CDR2 is SQIVND in the germline V gene (reference sequence). With V trimmed by 1 base and J by 1 base, 1 base remained unmatched. CDR3 size: 15 residues. DNA of the CDR3: TGTGCCAGTAGTATAGGACAGGGCAGCAATCAGCCCCAGCATTTT. Translation: CASSIGQGSNQPQHF.

The rearrangement uses TRBV5-1 and TRBJ1-5; 7 positions agree with TRBD1. Germline-derived CDR1 and CDR2 are SGHRS and YFSETQ. The V gene end was trimmed by 0 bases and the J gene end by 5 bases; junction bases not matched to a gene: 2. The CDR3 runs 14 residues. The CDR3: CASSLDRGDQPQHF. The CDR3 DNA sequence: TGCGCCAGCAGCTTGGACAGGGGCGATCAGCCCCAGCATTTT.

In the case of this clone: Additional DNA sequences in this sample encode the identical CDR3. V usage is TRBV12-3 or TRBV12-4 and J usage is TRBJ1-5; 9 bases fit TRBD1. V shed 6 bases, J shed 7 bases, and the junction held 4 bases outside the gene matches. CDR3 length equals 13 residues. The CDR3 region has the DNA TGTGCCAGCAGCGTTACAGGGGGCCAGCCCCAGCATTTT. Its protein product is CASSVTGGQPQHF.

This rearrangement joins TRBV7-8 to TRBJ2-5; the D gene is possibly TRBD1 (6 bases). V gave up 0 bases and J gave up 5 bases, with 10 bases separating them. Germline-derived CDR1 and CDR2 are SGHVS and FQNEAQ. The CDR3 is 14 amino acids. The CDR3 DNA reads TGTGCCAGCAGCTTAGCCGCTCAGGGGGAGACCCAGTACTTC. Amino acids: CASSLAAQGETQYF.

The chain carries TRBV30 and TRBJ1-3; 9 bases are a match to TRBD1. The V gene end was trimmed by 8 bases and the J gene end by 4 bases; junction bases not matched to a gene: 3. Germline V lookup: CDR1 GTSNPN, CDR2 SVGIG (reference sequence). The CDR3 sequence is 12 residues long. This chain's CDR3 is CALGTGGNTIYF. Here the CDR3 DNA reads TGTGCCCTCGGGACAGGGGGAAACACCATATATTTT.

This chain joins TRBV15 and TRBJ1-5; D is ambiguous. Germline V gene sequence: CDR1 LNHNV, CDR2 YYDKDF (reference sequence). The CDR3 spans 18 residues. Trimming took off 0 bases at V and 0 bases at J, with 15 bases between the two ends. In nucleotides, the CDR3 is TGTGCCACCAGCAGAGATCGGGGAAGCGATTATAGCAATCAGCCCCAGCATTTT. It yields the protein CATSRDRGSDYSNQPQHF. Complete variable domain (other parts from reference TRBV15 and TRBJ1-5): DAMVIQNPRYQVTQFGKPVTLSCSQTLNHNVMYWYQQKSSQAPKLLFHYYDKDFNNEADTPDNFQSRRPNTSFCFLDIRSPGLGDTAMYLCATSRDRGSDYSNQPQHFGDGTRLSIL.

The sample holds a few counts of this clone. The chain joins TRBV4-2 to TRBJ2-7, with 9 bases aligning to TRBD1. Germline lookup yields CDR1 LGHNA and CDR2 YNFKEQ. The CDR3 contains 14 residues. The trim removed 0 bases at V and 3 bases at J, leaving 0 bases unmatched. In DNA, the CDR3 is TGTGCCAGCAGCCAAGAGACAGGGGGCTACGAGCAGTACTTC. Translated, it gives CASSQETGGYEQYF.

The J gene is TRBJ1-3, the V gene TRBV7-6; D is perhaps TRBD1 (5 bases). The CDR3 is 14 residues long. CDR1 and CDR2 (germline): SGHVS, FNYEAQ. Deletions cut 1 base from V and 3 bases from J, with 7 bases between. The CDR3 sequence: CASSLGGDGNTIYF. The CDR3 region has the DNA TGTGCCAGCAGCTTAGGGGGCGATGGAAACACCATATATTTT.

This chain connects TRBV6-2 or TRBV6-3 to TRBJ2-7; 11 bases agree with TRBD1. This CDR3 contains 15 residues. Germline V gene data show CDR1 as MNHEY and CDR2 as SVGEGT. The junction had 6 bases not matched to a gene; V was cut back by 6 bases and J by 2 bases. The CDR3 loop reads CASSGPGQGAYEQYF. DNA for the CDR3: TGTGCCAGCAGCGGTCCGGGACAGGGGGCCTACGAGCAGTACTTC.

The chain couples TRBV6-5 to TRBJ1-6, with 8 nucleotides matching TRBD1. Unmatched junction bases numbered 3, after V lost 2 bases and J lost 9 bases. The germline V gene has CDR1 MNHEY and CDR2 SVGAGI. The CDR3 is 14 residues long. CDR3 in DNA: TGTGCCAGCAGTTACCGGGACAGGTTTTCACCCCTCCACTTT. This sequence encodes CASSYRDRFSPLHF.

This clone was counted a single time. The chain has TRBV6-4 and TRBJ2-3, with D possibly TRBD2 on 6 matching bases. In germline, CDR1 is MRHNA, CDR2 SNTAGT. The CDR3 totals 13 residues. Trimming shortened V by 6 bases and J by 2 bases, and 9 bases separated the two germline ends. The CDR3 DNA is TGTGCCAGCAGCGTGGGACTCACAGATACGCAGTATTTT. This encodes CASSVGLTDTQYF.

V gene TRBV5-6 combines with J gene TRBJ2-2; 7 bases align to TRBD1. Germline V CDR1 and CDR2: SGHDT, YYEEEE. V shed 4 bases, J shed 1 base, and the junction held 4 bases outside the gene matches. The CDR3 is 15 residues long. CDR3 sequence: CASSQGQMNTGELFF. The CDR3 bases are TGTGCCAGCAGCCAGGGACAGATGAACACCGGGGAGCTGTTTTTT.

V is TRBV9 and J is TRBJ1-1, with a weak D call TRBD1 (5 bases). Germline CDR1 reads SGDLS; CDR2 reads YYNGEE. The CDR3 is 14 amino acids. Trimming removed 4 bases from V and 3 bases from J, with 13 bases in between. CDR3 protein: CASSPGGGYTEAFF. The CDR3 DNA reads as TGTGCCAGCAGCCCCGGTGGGGGGTACACTGAAGCTTTCTTT.

The chain recombines TRBV24-1 with TRBJ2-7; perhaps TRBD1 as D (6 bases). V was clipped by 4 bases and J by 6 bases, with 15 bases between them. Per the germline V gene, CDR1 is KGHDR and CDR2 is SFDVKD. The CDR3 is 14 residues long. The CDR3: CATSEPGQRGEQYF. The CDR3 DNA reads as TGTGCCACCAGTGAGCCGGGACAACGGGGCGAGCAGTACTTC.

V gene TRBV10-1 combines with J gene TRBJ2-5; 10 positions agree with TRBD1. This CDR3 region has 16 residues. Looked up from germline, CDR1 is WNHNN and CDR2 is SYGVQD (reference sequence). J gave up 2 bases and V 6 bases, and 9 bases lay outside the gene matches. CDR3 sequence reads: CASRRPGQGLQETQYF. CDR3 bases: TGCGCCAGCAGACGTCCGGGACAGGGGCTTCAAGAGACCCAGTACTTC.

The J gene is TRBJ2-7, the V gene TRBV5-4; 12 bases line up with TRBD1. This CDR3 is 15 amino acids long. J lost 4 bases, V lost 3 bases, and 5 bases had no gene match. Germline lookup yields CDR1 SGHNT and CDR2 YYREEE (reference sequence). CDR3 residues: CASSWGGQGAYEQYF. DNA for the CDR3: TGTGCCAGCAGCTGGGGGGGACAGGGGGCGTACGAGCAGTACTTC.

Many counts were recorded for this clone. The rearrangement links TRBV19 to TRBJ2-7; a weak D match, TRBD2 (6 bases). Germline V CDR1 and CDR2: LNHDA, SQIVND (reference sequence). CDR3 size: 13 residues. V was shortened by 9 bases and J by 1 base, with 13 bases between the two germline ends. For the CDR3, the DNA is TGTGCCAGCGGGGCCAGCGGGTCCTACGAGCAGTACTTC. Amino acid sequence: CASGASGSYEQYF.

The gene calls are TRBV30 and TRBJ2-3; 7 nucleotides match TRBD1. The J segment lost 3 bases and the V segment lost 6 bases, leaving 12 bases of the junction unmatched. The germline gives CDR1 GTSNPN, CDR2 SVGIG (reference sequence). This CDR3 comprises 15 residues. CDR3 residues: CACSPGQRRTDTQYF. DNA of the CDR3: TGTGCCTGCTCTCCGGGACAGAGGAGAACAGATACGCAGTATTTT.

The table lists this clone with a count of one. The V gene is TRBV12-3 or TRBV12-4, the J gene TRBJ1-1, with D possibly being TRBD1 (6 bases). V was trimmed by 5 bases and J by 5 bases, leaving 12 bases between them. This CDR3 is built from 13 residues. The CDR3 DNA follows: TGTGCCAGCAGTATGACACAGGGAACTGAAGCTTTCTTT. Translation gives CASSMTQGTEAFF.

The CDR3 nucleotides read TGTGCCAGCAGCGAAAGGGGGCCGCCCGAAGAGACCCAGTACTTC. Residues: CASSERGPPEETQYF. The rearrangement links TRBV7-9 to TRBJ2-5; 7 bases are shared with TRBD1. The V and J ends lost 5 bases and 3 bases, in that order; junction bases with no gene match: 9. Germline V gene data show CDR1 as SEHNR and CDR2 as FQNEAQ (reference sequence). The CDR3 covers 15 residues.

J is TRBJ2-7 and V is TRBV19; 9 bases agree with TRBD1. J was trimmed by 5 bases and V by 4 bases; bases with no gene match: 9. The CDR3 spans 15 residues. Germline V lookup: CDR1 LNHDA, CDR2 SQIVND (reference sequence). The CDR3 here is CASSKIGTGIHEQYF. CDR3 sequence (DNA): TGTGCCAGTAGTAAGATAGGGACAGGGATCCACGAGCAGTACTTC.

This sequence joins TRBV27 and TRBJ2-2; D perhaps matches TRBD1 (5 bases). V lost 6 bases to trimming and J lost 6 bases, with 8 bases between them. This CDR3 has 12 residues. CDR1 is MNHEY and CDR2 is SMNVEV in the germline V gene (reference sequence). CDR3 sequence (DNA): TGTGCCAGCAGCAGGGTATCCGGGGAGCTGTTTTTT. Translated, it gives CASSRVSGELFF.

The chain is built from TRBV3-1 (or the pseudogene TRBV3-2) and TRBJ2-2; D is perhaps TRBD2 (6 bases). CDR1 is LGHDT, CDR2 YNNKEL, per germline (reference sequence). The CDR3 covers 15 residues. V gave up 4 bases and J gave up 5 bases, with 14 bases separating them. CDR3 amino acids: CASSLGGKGTGELFF. The CDR3 DNA reads TGTGCCAGCAGCCTAGGCGGGAAGGGGACCGGGGAGCTGTTTTTT.

The chain couples TRBV20-1 to TRBJ2-1; 16 bases map to TRBD2. Per germline, CDR1 DFQATT and CDR2 SNEGSKA (reference sequence). V lost 3 bases to trimming and J lost 10 bases; unmatched junction nucleotides: 12. CDR3 length equals 17 residues. The CDR3 coding sequence is TGCAGTGCTAGTGTTTTGGGACCGGGACTAGCGGGGGGGGAGCAGTTCTTC. This codes for CSASVLGPGLAGGEQFF.

This chain uses TRBV24-1 with TRBJ1-1; no reliable D call. The ends were cut back, 7 bases at V and 0 bases at J, with 8 bases in the middle. Germline V lookup: CDR1 KGHDR, CDR2 SFDVKD. This CDR3 region has 13 residues. CDR3 residues: CATRGGVNTEAFF. CDR3 DNA sequence: TGTGCCACCAGGGGAGGTGTGAACACTGAAGCTTTCTTT.

The rearrangement joins TRBV11-2 to TRBJ1-3, with D maybe TRBD1 (5 bases). CDR1 and CDR2 (germline): SGHAT, FQNNGV. The germline V and J ends were trimmed by 3 bases and 0 bases, with 12 bases remaining between them. The CDR3 runs to 16 residues. The CDR3 here is CASSFSQGNSGNTIYF. The CDR3 nucleotides read TGTGCCAGCAGCTTTAGCCAGGGAAACTCTGGAAACACCATATATTTT.

V gene TRBV5-1 combines with J gene TRBJ2-5, with 9 nucleotides matching TRBD1. V was pared by 6 bases and J by 1 base, with 10 bases of the junction left unmatched. This CDR3 spans 16 amino acids. Germline CDR1 and CDR2: SGHRS and YFSETQ. CDR3 coding DNA: TGCGCCAGCATACTCATTCCGGGACAGGGCCAAGAGACCCAGTACTTC. Its protein product is CASILIPGQGQETQYF.

The chain employs TRBV10-3 and TRBJ1-1; a weak D match, TRBD1 (6 bases). The CDR3 contains 14 residues. The V end lost 8 bases, the J end lost 0 bases, and 13 bases lay between the germline ends. From germline, CDR1 is ENHRY and CDR2 SYGVKD. This CDR3 reads CAIAGDTLNTEAFF. DNA for the CDR3: TGTGCCATCGCCGGGGACACACTGAACACTGAAGCTTTCTTT.

J is TRBJ1-1 and V is TRBV3-1 (or the pseudogene TRBV3-2); 7 nucleotides line up with TRBD1. V lost 0 bases to trimming and J lost 10 bases; unmatched junction nucleotides: 5. CDR1 is LGHDT and CDR2 is YNNKEL in the germline V gene (reference sequence). The CDR3 runs 13 residues. CDR3 region: CASSQDGDRPAFF. CDR3 nucleotides: TGTGCCAGCAGCCAAGATGGGGACAGACCAGCTTTCTTT.